The 10 T cell receptor beta chains below come from one sample, sequenced in a study of shared clonotypes between healthy human individuals. Method: immunoSEQ multiplex PCR; TCRdb's copy keeps in-frame clones and lacks some. The sample comprises some 1,100,000 clones, around 78% of which are singletons, and about 0.52% rests with the top ten. Material: memory CD4+ T cells from PBMCs. As to subset: CD45RA-negative fraction. The source is a man in his late teens or twenties in good health. Some clones in this sample may be carry-over from other donors' samples.

The CDR3 bases are TGCGCCAGCAGTCCTAGCGGGGCTAGCACAGATACGCAGTATTTT. Its translation: CASSPSGASTDTQYF. The rearrangement links TRBV10-2 to TRBJ2-3, with 9 bases fitting TRBD2. Germline loops: CDR1 WSHSY, CDR2 SAAADI. After removal of 5 bases from V and 0 bases from J, the junction contained 3 bases not matched to a gene. The CDR3 consists of 15 residues.

This clone was detected once. This chain connects TRBV11-3 to TRBJ2-3; D gene uncertain. The CDR3 spans 13 residues. CDR1 and CDR2 from the germline V gene are SGHNT and YENEEA. Deletions cut 5 bases from V and 4 bases from J, with 10 bases between. DNA of the CDR3: TGTGCCAGCAGCGGTCCTTGGGCAGATACGCAGTATTTT. It specifies CASSGPWADTQYF.

Comment on this clone: The sample holds other DNA sequences that translate to the same CDR3. The rearrangement joins TRBV6-5 to TRBJ2-3; D gene unclear. V was pared by 2 bases and J by 7 bases, with 4 bases between. Germline-derived CDR1 and CDR2 are MNHEY and SVGAGI. CDR3 length: 11 amino acids. The CDR3 DNA reads as TGTGCCAGCAGTTACGGTAATACGCAGTATTTT. It encodes CASSYGNTQYF.

This clone was counted a few times. The chain links TRBV7-9 to TRBJ1-5; D unresolved. The CDR3 contains 13 residues. Germline V gene lookup returns CDR1 SEHNR and CDR2 FQNEAQ (reference sequence). Trimming shortened V by 2 bases and J by 9 bases, and 11 bases separated the two germline ends. As DNA, the CDR3 is TGTGCCAGCAGCTTATCGAGTCCGACGCCCCAGCATTTT. Translated: CASSLSSPTPQHF.

Of note for this clone: Since a much larger clone is just one base distant, this may be a read error. The same CDR3 can be traced to other DNA sequences in this sample. The chain recombines TRBV11-2 with TRBJ2-2; D gene uncertain. Germline V CDR1 and CDR2: SGHAT, FQNNGV. The CDR3 spans 13 residues. Trimming shortened V by 1 base and J by 4 bases, and 4 bases separated the two germline ends. The CDR3, as DNA: TGTGCCAGCAGCTTAGGGGGCACCGGGGAGCTGTTTTTT. Encoded protein: CASSLGGTGELFF.

This clone was found once. The V gene is TRBV10-3, the J gene TRBJ1-1, with 11 bases matching TRBD1. The CDR3 extends over 14 amino acids. V gave up 5 bases and J gave up 6 bases; unmatched junction bases: 5. Looked up from germline, CDR1 is ENHRY and CDR2 is SYGVKD. The CDR3 sequence is CAISTPGQGAEAFF. The DNA for the CDR3 is TGTGCCATCAGTACACCGGGACAGGGGGCTGAAGCTTTCTTT.

The chain recombines TRBV6-1 with TRBJ1-2; 7 bases are a match to TRBD1. J lost 5 bases, V lost 4 bases, and 10 bases had no gene match. From germline, CDR1 is MNHNS and CDR2 SASEGT. This CDR3 is built from 15 residues. The CDR3 is CASSGADRAVYGYTF. The CDR3 nucleotides read TGTGCCAGCAGTGGCGCCGACAGGGCCGTATATGGCTACACCTTC.

The chain uses TRBV9 and TRBJ1-3; tentatively, D is TRBD1 (6 bases). The germline V gene has CDR1 SGDLS and CDR2 YYNGEE. V was pared by 0 bases and J by 3 bases, with 10 bases between. This CDR3 comprises 15 residues. CDR3 bases: TGTGCCAGCAGCGTAGGCAACAGGGATGGAAACACCATATATTTT. This translates into CASSVGNRDGNTIYF.

This clone was observed a few times. V gene TRBV7-3 combines with J gene TRBJ2-5; D possibly corresponds to TRBD2 (6 bases). Germline CDR1 SGHTA, CDR2 FQGTGA. With 5 bases removed from V and 2 bases from J, the gap between germline ends came to 18 bases. The CDR3 consists of 16 residues. The CDR3: CASSLSRGPGQETQYF. CDR3 DNA sequence: TGTGCCAGCAGCCTGTCGCGGGGACCAGGGCAAGAGACCCAGTACTTC.

This chain joins TRBV27 and TRBJ2-1; D might be TRBD2 (6 bases). Germline V CDR1 and CDR2: MNHEY, SMNVEV (reference sequence). V was cut by 6 bases and J by 4 bases, with 19 bases left in between. The CDR3 totals 16 residues. The CDR3 DNA is TGTGCCAGCAGAACCGGGACTTCCTTATTTTACAATGAGCAGTTCTTC. Protein: CASRTGTSLFYNEQFF.